The 6 T cell receptor beta chains listed next were all sequenced from one sample in a study of blood T cell repertoires in COVID-19. Here immunoSEQ multiplex PCR was the method, and the copy in TCRdb shows in-frame clones only, minus some. The sample lists a few hundred thousand clones; around 92% were seen once. Sequenced input: PBMCs or T cells enriched from blood (not recorded which). These receptors were collected from a woman aged 25 to 39 who had recovered from COVID-19.

The chain joins TRBV28 to TRBJ1-4; D remains ambiguous. Looked up from germline, CDR1 is MDHEN and CDR2 is SYDVKM. The CDR3 is 13 amino acids. The V end lost 4 bases, the J end lost 3 bases, and 6 bases lay between the germline ends. The CDR3 DNA reads as TGTGCCAGCAGTTCAATAGCTAATGAAAAACTGTTTTTT. It specifies CASSSIANEKLFF.

V is TRBV10-2 and J is TRBJ1-2, with D uncertain. Germline CDR1 WSHSY, CDR2 SAAADI. Trimming shortened V by 2 bases and J by 6 bases, and 7 bases separated the two germline ends. The CDR3 runs 12 residues. In nucleotides, the CDR3 is TGCGCCAGCAGTGAGGCGTCGAATGGCTACACCTTC. Translated: CASSEASNGYTF.

V gene TRBV18 combines with J gene TRBJ1-1; D is perhaps TRBD1 (5 bases). V was cut by 3 bases and J by 4 bases, with 9 bases left in between. The CDR3 has 13 residues. Germline V gives CDR1 KGHSH, CDR2 LQKENI. This chain's CDR3 is CASSPQGSTEAFF. In DNA form, the CDR3 reads TGTGCCAGCTCACCCCAGGGTAGCACTGAAGCTTTCTTT.

This chain uses TRBV9 with TRBJ2-1; TRBD2 might be the D (5 bases). The CDR3 has 16 amino acids. V lost 4 bases and J 0 bases, leaving 14 bases between the germline ends. Germline lookup yields CDR1 SGDLS and CDR2 YYNGEE. The CDR3 here is CASSPDGSSSYNEQFF. As DNA, the CDR3 is TGTGCCAGCAGCCCTGATGGGAGCAGCTCCTACAATGAGCAGTTCTTC.

This clone was seen just once. The chain is built from TRBV30 and TRBJ2-5, with 7 bases that match TRBD2. Trimming removed 4 bases from V and 1 base from J; junction bases left unmatched: 12. CDR3 length equals 16 residues. CDR1 and CDR2 (germline): GTSNPN, SVGIG (reference sequence). In DNA form, the CDR3 reads TGTGCCTGGATTCCCGGGACTACTCAATTCCAAGAGACCCAGTACTTC. The encoded protein is CAWIPGTTQFQETQYF. The full variable domain, completed using reference TRBV30 and TRBJ2-5, is SQTIHQWPATLVQPVGSPLSLECTVEGTSNPNLYWYRQAAGRGLQLLFYSVGIGQISSEVPQNLSASRPQDRQFILSSKKLLLSDSGFYLCAWIPGTTQFQETQYFGPGTRLLVL.

V is TRBV5-6 and J is TRBJ1-6, with 7 nucleotides matching TRBD1. CDR3 size: 15 residues. V trimming: 4 bases; J trimming: 4 bases; junction bases outside the gene matches: 5. The V gene's germline CDR1 is SGHDT and CDR2 YYEEEE. The CDR3 nucleotides read TGTGCCAGCAGCCAGAGGACAGGTTATAATTCACCCCTCCACTTT. Translation gives CASSQRTGYNSPLHF. Combining the CDR3 with reference TRBV5-6 and TRBJ1-6 gives the whole variable domain DAGVTQSPTHLIKTRGQQVTLRCSPKSGHDTVSWYQQALGQGPQFIFQYYEEEERQRGNFPDRFSGHQFPNYSSELNVNALLLGDSALYLCASSQRTGYNSPLHFGNGTRLTVT.